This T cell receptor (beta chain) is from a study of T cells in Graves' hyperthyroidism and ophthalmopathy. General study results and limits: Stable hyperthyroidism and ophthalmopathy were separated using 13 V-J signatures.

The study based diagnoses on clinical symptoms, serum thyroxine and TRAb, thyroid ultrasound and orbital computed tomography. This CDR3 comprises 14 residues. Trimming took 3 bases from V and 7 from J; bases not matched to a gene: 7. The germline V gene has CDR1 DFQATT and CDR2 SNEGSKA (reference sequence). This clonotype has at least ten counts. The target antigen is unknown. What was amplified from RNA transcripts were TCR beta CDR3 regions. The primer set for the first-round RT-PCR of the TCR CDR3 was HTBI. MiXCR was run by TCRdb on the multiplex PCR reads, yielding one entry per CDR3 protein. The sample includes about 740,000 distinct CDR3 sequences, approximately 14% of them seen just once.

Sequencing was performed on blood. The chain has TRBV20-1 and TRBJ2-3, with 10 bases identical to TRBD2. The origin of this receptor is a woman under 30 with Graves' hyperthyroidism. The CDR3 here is CSASPSGSLNTQYF. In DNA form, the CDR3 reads TGCAGTGCTAGTCCTAGCGGGAGTTTGAATACGCAGTATTTT.